Listed below are T cell receptor beta chains from one sample, sequenced in a study of blood T cell repertoires in COVID-19. Clones were sequenced by immunoSEQ multiplex PCR, and TCRdb holds only the in-frame ones, with some missing. This sample has over 45,000 clones; 65% to 80% occur once, and the top ten carry roughly a fifth. The sample was peripheral blood. The receptor source for this set is a human donor with active or convalescent COVID-19. The donor label of this sample is uncertain. Both conserved end residues are part of each CDR3. Each record gives: clone size, J gene, CDR3 length, V gene, D gene, CDR3 protein, CDR3 DNA. A D gene is named only where the DNA matches it firmly. Size is stated for part of the rows, as once, few or many counts, or as a class when the clone is expanded.

>-|TRBJ2-1|14|TRBV6-2/TRBV6-3|TRBD2
CASGPGDYRNEQFF
TGTGCCAGCGGCCCCGGGGACTACCGCAATGAGCAGTTCTTC
>-|TRBJ1-2|16|TRBV7-3|-
CASSIGGGRANYGYTF
TGTGCCAGCAGTATCGGCGGGGGGCGAGCTAACTATGGCTACACCTTC
>-|TRBJ2-5|16|TRBV4-2|TRBD1
CASSQVPGQTQETQYF
TGTGCCAGCAGCCAAGTACCGGGACAGACTCAAGAGACCCAGTACTTC
>-|TRBJ2-3|13|TRBV7-3|-
CASRGASTDTQYF
TGTGCCAGCCGGGGGGCTAGCACAGATACGCAGTATTTT
>once|TRBJ2-1|11|TRBV19|-
CASSITNEQFF
TGTGCCAGTAGTATTACTAATGAGCAGTTCTTC
>-|TRBJ2-1|17|TRBV19|TRBD1
CASSTNGWDRGRNEQFF
TGTGCCAGTAGTACGAACGGGTGGGACAGGGGGCGAAATGAGCAGTTCTTC
>-|TRBJ1-2|16|TRBV6-6|TRBD1
CASSYSSLRQGDGYTF
TGTGCCAGCAGTTACTCGAGCCTCCGCCAGGGGGATGGCTACACCTTC
>once|TRBJ2-1|15|TRBV6-4|TRBD2
CASSDSSSGRGGQFF
TGTGCCAGCAGTGACTCGTCTAGCGGGAGGGGGGGGCAGTTCTTC
>many|TRBJ1-5|15|TRBV30|-
CAWSPGPYSNQPQHF
TGTGCCTGGAGTCCAGGGCCCTATAGCAATCAGCCCCAGCATTTT
>-|TRBJ2-7|13|TRBV19|TRBD2
CASTGGPPYEQYF
TGTGCCAGTACGGGAGGGCCCCCCTACGAGCAGTACTTC
>-|TRBJ2-2|14|TRBV6-5|TRBD1
CASKGQRNTGELFF
TGTGCCAGCAAGGGACAGCGGAACACCGGGGAGCTGTTTTTT
>-|TRBJ1-3|16|TRBV10-3|TRBD1
CAISQGGQGFVNTIYF
TGTGCCATCAGTCAAGGAGGACAGGGATTCGTCAACACCATATATTTT
>few|TRBJ2-1|17|TRBV18|-
CASSPIGSPSSYNEQFF
TGTGCCAGCTCACCAATCGGGAGCCCCAGCTCCTACAATGAGCAGTTCTTC
>-|TRBJ2-7|11|TRBV7-2|-
CASSLSDEQYF
TGTGCCAGCAGCCTCTCCGACGAGCAGTACTTC
>once|TRBJ2-7|16|TRBV4-3|TRBD2
CASSRTTSGRLNEQYF
TGCGCCAGCAGCCGCACAACTAGCGGGAGATTGAACGAGCAGTACTTC
>-|TRBJ1-4|13|TRBV2|-
CASNRQFNEKLFF
TGTGCCAGCAACCGACAGTTTAATGAAAAACTGTTTTTT
>-|TRBJ1-5|15|TRBV4-1|-
CASSRARVQNQPQHF
TGCGCCAGCAGCCGCGCACGGGTCCAGAATCAGCCCCAGCATTTT
>-|TRBJ2-5|13|TRBV2|TRBD1
CATGTGSQETQYF
TGTGCCACAGGGACAGGCTCTCAAGAGACCCAGTACTTC
>few|TRBJ1-5|16|TRBV19|TRBD1
CASSLQGAMGNQPQHF
TGTGCCAGTAGTCTACAGGGGGCGATGGGCAATCAGCCCCAGCATTTT
>-|TRBJ2-1|12|TRBV11-3|-
CASSASLRSQFF
TGTGCCAGCAGCGCCTCACTGCGTTCACAGTTCTTC
>-|TRBJ1-2|12|TRBV7-8|-
CASSLVTGGYTF
TGTGCCAGCAGCTTAGTTACGGGGGGCTACACCTTC
>-|TRBJ1-1|15|TRBV9|-
CASSLGTIMGTEAFF
TGTGCCAGCAGCCTCGGGACAATAATGGGAACTGAAGCTTTCTTT
>-|TRBJ2-1|19|TRBV15|TRBD1
CATSGGKILRDRAYNEQFF
TGTGCCACCAGCGGGGGGAAGATACTCCGGGACAGGGCTTACAATGAGCAGTTCTTC
>-|TRBJ1-2|12|TRBV30|-
CAWSRVSYGYTF
TGTGCCTGGAGTCGAGTATCCTATGGCTACACCTTC
>once|TRBJ2-1|15|TRBV10-2|-
CASSEERGLDNEQFF
TGCGCCAGCAGTGAGGAAAGGGGCTTGGACAATGAGCAGTTCTTC
>-|TRBJ1-2|13|TRBV24-1|-
CATRSEALDGYTF
TGTGCCACCAGGTCAGAAGCCCTAGATGGCTACACCTTC
>few|TRBJ1-2|14|TRBV25-1|-
CASSEGRKNYGYTF
TGTGCCAGCAGTGAGGGCAGAAAGAACTATGGCTACACCTTC
>-|TRBJ2-1|17|TRBV18|-
CASSPRLKTSSYNEQFF
TGTGCCAGCTCGCCAAGACTCAAGACGAGCTCCTACAATGAGCAGTTCTTC
>-|TRBJ2-2|15|TRBV9|-
CASSVTGEDTGELFF
TGTGCCAGCAGCGTTACCGGGGAGGACACCGGGGAGCTGTTTTTT
>-|TRBJ1-5|17|TRBV5-8|-
CASSSSTLRGHNQPQHF
TGTGCCAGCAGCTCGTCCACCCTCAGGGGCCACAATCAGCCCCAGCATTTT
>-|TRBJ2-3|15|TRBV7-7|TRBD2
CATTPGLAATDTQYF
TGTGCCACTACTCCGGGACTAGCGGCCACAGATACGCAGTATTTT
>-|TRBJ1-6|16|TRBV27|-
CASSFTGSSYNSPLHF
TGTGCCAGCAGTTTTACCGGGAGCTCCTATAATTCACCCCTCCACTTT
>-|TRBJ2-7|16|TRBV4-1|TRBD1
CASSQDIGTGPYEQYF
TGCGCCAGCAGCCAAGATATTGGGACAGGGCCCTACGAGCAGTACTTC
>-|TRBJ1-4|13|TRBV27|-
CASSLNRFEKLFF
TGTGCCAGCAGTTTAAACCGGTTTGAAAAACTGTTTTTT
>few|TRBJ2-7|17|TRBV10-2|-
CASSEIGNSRSSYEQYF
TGCGCCAGCAGTGAAATAGGAAATTCTAGATCCTCCTACGAGCAGTACTTC
>few|TRBJ2-1|16|TRBV11-1|TRBD2
CASSLAMTSGYNEQFF
TGTGCCAGCAGCTTAGCTATGACTAGCGGTTACAATGAGCAGTTCTTC
>-|TRBJ2-7|15|TRBV3-1/TRBV3-2|TRBD1
CASSQVGTGYYEQYF
TGTGCCAGCAGCCAAGTCGGGACAGGGTATTACGAGCAGTACTTC
>few|TRBJ1-6|13|TRBV30|TRBD1
CAWGGTGRSPLHF
TGTGCCTGGGGCGGGACAGGGCGGTCACCCCTCCACTTT
>-|TRBJ1-4|15|TRBV18|-
CASSPRQGYNEKLFF
TGTGCCAGCTCACCACGCCAGGGATATAATGAAAAACTGTTTTTT
>few|TRBJ2-3|15|TRBV5-1|TRBD1
CASSLGGRETDTQYF
TGCGCCAGCAGCTTAGGGGGCAGGGAAACAGATACGCAGTATTTT
>-|TRBJ2-1|16|TRBV28|TRBD2
CASSSATSGRGNEQFF
TGTGCCAGCAGTTCCGCGACTAGCGGGAGGGGCAATGAGCAGTTCTTC
>once|TRBJ2-3|13|TRBV29-1|-
CSVVRDSTDTQYF
TGCAGCGTTGTGAGGGACTCGACAGATACGCAGTATTTT
>-|TRBJ1-2|13|TRBV19|-
CASMSGGTYGYTF
TGTGCCAGTATGTCGGGTGGAACCTATGGCTACACCTTC
>-|TRBJ2-7|14|TRBV2|-
CASSDSPGDYEQYF
TGTGCCAGCAGTGACTCTCCCGGGGACTACGAGCAGTACTTC
>few|TRBJ1-2|13|TRBV29-1|-
CSVEDLGAVGYTF
TGCAGCGTTGAAGATCTGGGGGCGGTTGGCTACACCTTC